Shown below are 27 T cell receptor beta chains from a single sample sequenced in a study of CD8 T cells in Susac syndrome. RNA, at roughly 0.45 to 1 ug, was reverse transcribed with random hexamers. TCRdb recomputed calls from the immunoSEQ multiplex PCR reads with MiXCR, one row per CDR3 protein. The sample shows a few hundred thousand distinct CDR3 sequences, more than 70% of them seen only once. Sequenced material: CD8+ T cells from PBMCs. The receptors were sampled from a human donor with multiple sclerosis.

This clonotype was observed a single time. This chain connects TRBV10-3 to TRBJ2-3; the D gene is possibly TRBD2 (6 bases). Per the germline V gene, CDR1 is ENHRY and CDR2 is SYGVKD. Trimming cost V 0 bases and J 1 base, with 11 bases left between them. This CDR3 is 16 amino acids long. The DNA of the CDR3 is TGTGCCATCAGTGAGTCGGGGTTAGCGGGCACAGATACGCAGTATTTT. Protein: CAISESGLAGTDTQYF.

V usage is TRBV30 and J usage is TRBJ1-2; D is unresolved. CDR1 and CDR2 (germline): GTSNPN, SVGIG (reference sequence). V was trimmed by 5 bases and J by 2 bases, leaving 9 bases between them. This CDR3 is built from 12 residues. The chain's CDR3 is CAWDQTNYGYTF. The CDR3 DNA is TGTGCCTGGGACCAGACGAACTATGGCTACACCTTC.

The CDR3, as DNA: TGCGCCAGCAGCCAGGCAGGGGTGGGGAATTCACCCCTCCACTTT. As protein: CASSQAGVGNSPLHF. The V and J genes are TRBV4-1 and TRBJ1-6; D perhaps matches TRBD1 (6 bases). The germline V and J ends were trimmed by 3 bases and 7 bases, with 13 bases remaining between them. Germline values: CDR1 MGHRA, CDR2 YSYEKL. There are 15 residues in the CDR3.

The rearrangement joins TRBV6-6 to TRBJ2-1, with TRBD2 as a possible D gene (6 bases). The CDR3 is 15 amino acids. From germline, CDR1 is MNHNY and CDR2 SVGAGI (reference sequence). The V and J ends lost 2 bases and 10 bases respectively, with 18 bases between them. The CDR3 bases are TGTGCCAGCAGTTACGCCGGCGGGGTTCTGGGGGAGCAGTTCTTC. Translating it yields CASSYAGGVLGEQFF.

The CDR3: CAISDRDSGSYEQYF. CDR3 sequence (DNA): TGTGCCATCAGTGACCGGGACAGCGGCTCCTACGAGCAGTACTTC. V gene TRBV10-3 combines with J gene TRBJ2-7; 7 bases map to TRBD1. The germline V gene has CDR1 ENHRY and CDR2 SYGVKD. CDR3 length: 15 residues. V was clipped by 3 bases and J by 0 bases; unmatched bases: 5.

Concerning this clonotype: At one boundary the junction diverges from the germline segment, which might be a read error. The J gene is TRBJ2-1, the V gene TRBV6-5; no definite D call. The CDR3 sequence is 11 residues long. CDR1 is MNHEY, CDR2 SVGAGI, per germline. Here the CDR3 reads CASSYSPHQIF. In nucleotides, the CDR3 is TGTGCCAGCAGTTACTCGCCTCACCAAATCTTC.

V gene TRBV18 combines with J gene TRBJ1-2, with 9 bases matching TRBD1. CDR1 and CDR2 (germline): KGHSH, LQKENI. This CDR3 comprises 12 residues. The J segment lost 10 bases and the V segment lost 8 bases, leaving 8 bases of the junction unmatched. The DNA of the CDR3 is TGTGCCAGCGAACAGGGGGCCTTCTCCTACACCTTC. Amino acids: CASEQGAFSYTF.

This chain links TRBV4-1 with TRBJ1-3; D is ambiguous. Germline V gene lookup returns CDR1 MGHRA and CDR2 YSYEKL. V gave up 1 base and J gave up 3 bases, with 10 bases separating them. The CDR3 length is 15 residues. This CDR3 is CASSQGPGSGNTIYF. In DNA form, the CDR3 reads TGCGCCAGCAGCCAAGGTCCCGGGAGTGGAAACACCATATATTTT.

V and J are TRBV9 and TRBJ2-1, with TRBD1 matching 7 bases. The CDR3 contains 14 residues. Germline-derived CDR1 and CDR2 are SGDLS and YYNGEE. V shed 4 bases and J 8 bases; nucleotides not matched to a gene: 9. As DNA, the CDR3 is TGTGCCAGCAGCACCCCAGACAGGGTCGATGAGCAGTTCTTC. It translates to CASSTPDRVDEQFF.

The chain carries TRBV5-1 and TRBJ2-7; 13 bases agree with TRBD2. CDR3 size: 15 residues. V shed 0 bases and J 6 bases; nucleotides not matched to a gene: 3. Germline loops: CDR1 SGHRS, CDR2 YFSETQ. The CDR3 protein is CASSLGGLAGVEQYF. Written as DNA, the CDR3 is TGCGCCAGCAGCTTGGGCGGACTAGCGGGGGTCGAGCAGTACTTC.

This clonotype was seen a handful of times. The chain joins TRBV19 to TRBJ2-7; tentative D call: TRBD2 (5 bases). V lost 3 bases, J lost 1 base, and 10 bases lay in between. CDR1 is LNHDA, CDR2 SQIVND, per germline (reference sequence). CDR3 length: 14 amino acids. CDR3 loop: CASSMNGESYEQYF. The CDR3 DNA reads as TGTGCCAGTAGTATGAATGGGGAGTCCTACGAGCAGTACTTC. The variable domain in full, with the rest retrieved from reference TRBV19 and TRBJ2-7, is DGGITQSPKYLFRKEGQNVTLSCEQNLNHDAMYWYRQDPGQGLRLIYYSQIVNDFQKGDIAEGYSVSREKKESFPLTVTSAQKNPTAFYLCASSMNGESYEQYFGPGTRLTVT.

The chain links TRBV4-2 to TRBJ2-5, with TRBD2 identical over 13 bases. J was trimmed by 3 bases and V by 4 bases; bases with no gene match: 2. The CDR3 has 15 residues. Germline lookup yields CDR1 LGHNA and CDR2 YNFKEQ. CDR3 nucleotides: TGTGCCAGCAGCCGCGGACTAGCGGGGGAAGAGACCCAGTACTTC. It codes for CASSRGLAGEETQYF.

The V and J genes are TRBV20-1 and TRBJ2-1; no clear D. V lost 3 bases, J lost 3 bases, and 12 bases lay in between. The CDR3 length is 14 residues. The germline gives CDR1 DFQATT, CDR2 SNEGSKA (reference sequence). CDR3 sequence: CSASKGSNYNEQFF. In DNA form, the CDR3 reads TGCAGTGCTAGTAAGGGAAGTAACTACAATGAGCAGTTCTTC.

This chain connects TRBV19 to TRBJ2-7, with 7 bases lining up with TRBD2. V was pared by 3 bases and J by 4 bases, with 6 bases of the junction left unmatched. Germline CDR1 LNHDA, CDR2 SQIVND (reference sequence). The CDR3 loop spans 14 amino acids. The CDR3 bases are TGTGCCAGTAGTATGAGGCTAGCGGTATACGAGCAGTACTTC. It specifies CASSMRLAVYEQYF.

The J gene is TRBJ1-1, the V gene TRBV4-1; D remains ambiguous. The germline V gene has CDR1 MGHRA and CDR2 YSYEKL. The germline V and J ends were trimmed by 2 bases and 6 bases, with 10 bases remaining between them. The length of the CDR3 is 13 residues. CDR3 coding DNA: TGCGCCAGCAGCCAAACAGAAGGCGCTGAAGCTTTCTTT. Protein product: CASSQTEGAEAFF.

The CDR3 spells CASSFTTVPQGTEAFF. CDR3 nucleotides: TGTGCCAGCAGTTTTACGACAGTACCACAGGGCACTGAAGCTTTCTTT. V is TRBV6-2 or TRBV6-3 and J is TRBJ1-1; D may be TRBD1 (6 bases). The CDR3 extends over 16 amino acids. Germline loops: CDR1 MNHEY, CDR2 SVGEGT. The V end was cut by 4 bases, the J end by 4 bases, with 19 bases between.

This clonotype showed up just a few times. The chain links TRBV6-5 to TRBJ2-4; D is possibly TRBD2 (6 bases). V lost 3 bases and J 2 bases, leaving 8 bases between the germline ends. The germline CDR1 and CDR2 sequences are MNHEY and SVGAGI. The CDR3 is made up of 14 amino acids. Here the CDR3 reads CASSYGGSKNIQYF. CDR3 in DNA: TGTGCCAGCAGTTATGGGGGGTCCAAAAACATTCAGTACTTC.

This clonotype was seen only a few times. V gene TRBV6-1 combines with J gene TRBJ2-5; unclear D gene. This CDR3 is 15 amino acids long. The germline V and J ends were trimmed by 6 bases and 1 base, with 15 bases remaining between them. The germline V gene has CDR1 MNHNS and CDR2 SASEGT. The CDR3 is CASRGYARVQETQYF. The CDR3 bases are TGTGCCAGCAGAGGATATGCCCGGGTCCAAGAGACCCAGTACTTC.

The V gene is TRBV12-3 or TRBV12-4, the J gene TRBJ1-2; tentative D call: TRBD1 (5 bases). Trimming left V 5 bases short and J 6 bases short, with 16 bases between. This CDR3 contains 14 residues. CDR3 loop: CASSLPGRLDGYTF. For the CDR3, the DNA is TGTGCCAGCAGTCTGCCGGGACGGCTTGATGGCTACACCTTC.

The gene calls are TRBV7-9 and TRBJ2-2, with no clear D. With 3 bases removed from V and 4 bases from J, the gap between germline ends came to 9 bases. Germline V gives CDR1 SEHNR, CDR2 FQNEAQ (reference sequence). CDR3 length: 14 residues. The CDR3 sequence: CASSFGQTTGELFF. For the CDR3, the DNA is TGTGCCAGCAGCTTCGGCCAGACCACCGGGGAGCTGTTTTTT.

The chain recombines TRBV19 with TRBJ1-2; TRBD1 agrees at 9 bases. The CDR3 runs to 14 residues. Unmatched junction bases numbered 10, after V lost 3 bases and J lost 11 bases. Germline V gives CDR1 LNHDA, CDR2 SQIVND (reference sequence). CDR3 sequence reads: CASSMGQGGPAYTF. CDR3 DNA: TGTGCCAGTAGTATGGGACAGGGCGGGCCGGCGTACACCTTC.

The chain recombines TRBV7-9 with TRBJ1-1; perhaps TRBD1 as D (6 bases). The CDR3 sequence is 13 residues long. The V gene's germline CDR1 is SEHNR and CDR2 FQNEAQ (reference sequence). Trimming stripped 6 bases from V and 6 bases from J, with 14 bases between. Here the CDR3 DNA reads TGTGCCAGCAGTCCGGCTGGACAGTCTGAAGCTTTCTTT. Encoded protein: CASSPAGQSEAFF.

The genes are TRBV7-9 and TRBJ2-5, with no clear D. The V end was cut by 0 bases, the J end by 5 bases, with 7 bases between. In germline, CDR1 is SEHNR, CDR2 FQNEAQ (reference sequence). This CDR3 region has 13 residues. Here the CDR3 reads CASSLASFETQYF. CDR3 DNA: TGTGCCAGCAGCTTAGCTAGCTTCGAGACCCAGTACTTC.

This chain uses TRBV7-9 with TRBJ2-1; D is ambiguous. Trimming pared 5 bases from V and 10 bases from J, leaving 9 bases between. This CDR3 has 11 amino acids. The germline CDR1 and CDR2 sequences are SEHNR and FQNEAQ (reference sequence). As DNA, the CDR3 is TGTGCCAGCAGCAAAGACGGAGAGCAGTTCTTC. Amino acid sequence: CASSKDGEQFF.

The chain recombines TRBV4-2 with TRBJ1-6; D call uncertain. Germline CDR1 is LGHNA and CDR2 is YNFKEQ. CDR3 length: 15 residues. V was trimmed by 0 bases and J by 4 bases, leaving 7 bases between them. The CDR3 DNA sequence: TGTGCCAGCAGCCAAGATGGTGGGTATAATTCACCCCTCCACTTT. Protein: CASSQDGGYNSPLHF.

The genes are TRBV10-2 and TRBJ2-1; D tentatively fits TRBD1 or TRBD2 (5 bases each). CDR1 is WSHSY and CDR2 is SAAADI in the germline V gene. The CDR3 is 16 residues long. Trimming took off 5 bases at V and 9 bases at J, with 23 bases between the two ends. The chain's CDR3 is CASSYDPGPLTVEQFF. Here the CDR3 DNA reads TGCGCCAGCAGTTACGATCCGGGACCCTTAACGGTTGAGCAGTTCTTC.

This clonotype was seen more than once but under ten times. J is TRBJ2-7 and V is TRBV29-1; D ambiguous. The CDR3 length is 13 residues. V gave up 6 bases and J gave up 0 bases, with 12 bases separating them. Germline CDR1 reads SQVTM; CDR2 reads ANQGSEA. CDR3 bases: TGCAGCGTCCGGCCCCTGAACTCCTACGAGCAGTACTTC. Translated: CSVRPLNSYEQYF.